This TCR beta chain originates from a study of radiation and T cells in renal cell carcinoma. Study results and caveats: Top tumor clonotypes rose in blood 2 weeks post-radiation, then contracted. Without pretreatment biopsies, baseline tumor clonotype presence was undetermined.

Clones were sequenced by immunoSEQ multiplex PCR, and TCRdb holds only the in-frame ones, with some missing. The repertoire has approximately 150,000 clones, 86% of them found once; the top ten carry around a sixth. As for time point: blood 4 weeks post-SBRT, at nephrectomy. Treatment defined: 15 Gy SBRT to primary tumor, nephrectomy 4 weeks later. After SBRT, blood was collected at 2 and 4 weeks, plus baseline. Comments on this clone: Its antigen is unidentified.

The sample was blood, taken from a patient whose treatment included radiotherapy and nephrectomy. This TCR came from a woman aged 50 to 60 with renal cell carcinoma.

The CDR3 is CAISGTTEQETQYF. In DNA, the CDR3 is TGTGCCATCAGTGGGACTACGGAACAAGAGACCCAGTACTTC. This chain uses TRBV10-3 with TRBJ2-5, with D maybe TRBD2 (6 bases). V lost 4 bases to trimming and J lost 2 bases, with 11 bases between them. The germline V gene encodes CDR1 ENHRY and CDR2 SYGVKD. The CDR3 sequence is 14 residues long.